Here is one T cell receptor beta chain with its context. The antigen remains undetermined. This record comes from a study of T cell responses to AZD1222 COVID-19 vaccine. Findings and caveats of the study: Vaccine-associated CD4 TCRs spanned spike, dominant at 160-218 and 743-854. Only six or seven AZD1222 recipients tested seropositive at baseline. Clonal diversity was possibly underestimated; the donors were predominantly white British and more often female.

This CDR3 has 13 residues. Deletions cut 7 bases from V and 5 bases from J, with 11 bases between. The germline V gene encodes CDR1 SEHNR and CDR2 FQNEAQ (reference sequence). Assay used: immunoSEQ multiplex PCR; TCRdb lists only in-frame clones, some missing. The repertoire has some 190,000 clones, approximately 91% of them found once; the top ten carry 1.9%. This sample comprised peripheral blood, obtained 28 days after the second AZD1222 dose. The receptor's source is an adult who received the AZD1222 COVID-19 vaccine. The V call is TRBV7-9, the J call TRBJ1-4; D uncertain. The CDR3: CASTPEANEKLFF. CDR3 coding DNA: TGTGCCAGCACACCGGAAGCAAATGAAAAACTGTTTTTT.